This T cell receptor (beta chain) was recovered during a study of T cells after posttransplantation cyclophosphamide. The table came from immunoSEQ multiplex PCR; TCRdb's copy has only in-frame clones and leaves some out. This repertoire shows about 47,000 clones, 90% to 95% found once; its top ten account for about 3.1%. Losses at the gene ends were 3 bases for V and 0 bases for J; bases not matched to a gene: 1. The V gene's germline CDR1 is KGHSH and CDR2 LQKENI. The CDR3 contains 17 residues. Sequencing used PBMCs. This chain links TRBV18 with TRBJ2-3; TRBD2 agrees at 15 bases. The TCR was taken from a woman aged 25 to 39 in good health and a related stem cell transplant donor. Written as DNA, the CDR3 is TGTGCCAGCTCACCGGGACTAGCGGGGGGTAGCACAGATACGCAGTATTTT. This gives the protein CASSPGLAGGSTDTQYF. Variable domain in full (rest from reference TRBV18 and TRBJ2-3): NAGVMQNPRHLVRRRGQEARLRCSPMKGHSHVYWYRQLPEEGLKFMVYLQKENIIDESGMPKERFSAEFPKEGPSILRIQQVVRGDSAAYFCASSPGLAGGSTDTQYFGPGTRLTVL.